This T cell receptor beta chain appears in the sequencing data of a study of blood T cell repertoires in COVID-19. Sequencing was performed with immunoSEQ multiplex PCR; in TCRdb, only in-frame clones are kept and a portion is missing. The sample lists some 70,000 clones; more than 80% were seen once. The CDR3 loop spans 15 amino acids. After removal of 3 bases from V and 3 bases from J, the junction contained 6 bases not matched to a gene. Germline-derived CDR1 and CDR2 are MDHEN and SYDVKM. The chain has TRBV28 and TRBJ2-7; TRBD1 matches at 9 bases. The TCR sequence derives from a man in his fifties or sixties with acute or convalescent COVID-19. Material for sequencing was peripheral blood. The CDR3 DNA reads as TGTGCCAGCAGTTTCCTCGACAGGGGGAACTACGAGCAGTACTTC. Amino acids: CASSFLDRGNYEQYF. Full variable domain (rest looked up from reference TRBV28 and TRBJ2-7): DVKVTQSSRYLVKRTGEKVFLECVQDMDHENMFWYRQDPGLGLRLIYFSYDVKMKEKGDIPEGYSVSREKKERFSLILESASTNQTSMYLCASSFLDRGNYEQYFGPGTRLTVT.